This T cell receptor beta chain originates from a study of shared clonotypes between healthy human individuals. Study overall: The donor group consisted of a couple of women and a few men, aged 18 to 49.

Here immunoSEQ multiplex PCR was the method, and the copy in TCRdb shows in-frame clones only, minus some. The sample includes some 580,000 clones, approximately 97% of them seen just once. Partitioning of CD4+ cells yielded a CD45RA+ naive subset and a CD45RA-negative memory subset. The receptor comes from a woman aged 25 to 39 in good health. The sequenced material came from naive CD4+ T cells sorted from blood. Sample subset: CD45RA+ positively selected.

The CDR3 here is CASSGRLAGGIEQFF. In DNA, the CDR3 is TGTGCCAGCAGTGGAAGACTAGCGGGAGGCATTGAGCAGTTCTTC. The V call is TRBV25-1, the J call TRBJ2-1; 13 bases align to TRBD2. The trim removed 4 bases at V and 9 bases at J, leaving 6 bases unmatched. The CDR3 is made up of 15 amino acids. From germline, CDR1 is MGHDK and CDR2 SYGVNS.